A single T cell receptor (beta chain) is shown here with its context. As yet, its antigen is unknown. Clones were sequenced by immunoSEQ multiplex PCR, and TCRdb holds only the in-frame ones, with some missing. Among about 88,000 clones, about four fifths were seen once, and the ten largest hold about 5.1%. From germline, CDR1 is LGHNA and CDR2 YNFKEQ. This CDR3 comprises 14 residues. Trimming removed 0 bases at V and 2 bases at J, with 7 bases between. The data derive from a study of a mutant IDH1 vaccine in newly diagnosed glioma. Study-level information: Mean patient age was around 40 years; around 60% were male and around 40% female. Those enrolled had earlier been treated with radiotherapy, temozolomide, or both, mostly both.

Time point described: baseline, week 1 (first vaccination visit). Treatment noted: pre-vaccination baseline after standard-of-care therapy. Donor tumors were new WHO grade 3 or 4 IDH1-mutant, ATRX-lost astrocytomas. Study-wide results and limits: Most patients, 90% to 95%, showed vaccine-induced immune responses.

The chain couples TRBV4-2 to TRBJ2-5; D unresolved. Material: PBMCs, obtained from a glioma patient treated with radiotherapy, temozolomide or both. This receptor was identified in a man aged 40-50 years with glioma. Some clones in this sample may be carry-over from other donors' samples. The CDR3 DNA follows: TGTGCCAGCAGCCAAGATTTTGGGCAAGAGACCCAGTACTTC. Encoded protein: CASSQDFGQETQYF.